This entry concerns a single T cell receptor beta chain. Treatment of all HIV participants took place in the United States. Held in samples before DNA extraction were about 0.85-10 million cryopreserved PBMC. This specimen belongs to a study of long-term antiretroviral therapy in people with HIV. CDR1 is LNHDA and CDR2 is SQIVND in the germline V gene (reference sequence). The CDR3 is made up of 16 amino acids. Unmatched junction bases numbered 6, after V lost 4 bases and J lost 1 base. They ran version v3.0 of the immunoSEQ assay at survey level. TCRdb keeps only in-frame clones here, not all; method: immunoSEQ multiplex PCR. Here the sample spans some 20,000 clones, roughly nine tenths being singletons.

This receptor was identified in a woman aged 30 to 39 with HIV. The input for sequencing was unsorted PBMCs, taken about 4.1 years before starting antiretroviral therapy. The chain is built from TRBV19 and TRBJ2-7, with 11 nucleotides matching TRBD2. The CDR3 DNA reads TGTGCCAGTAGTACCCCTAGCGGGGGGAAGTCCTACGAGCAGTACTTC. Amino acids: CASSTPSGGKSYEQYF.